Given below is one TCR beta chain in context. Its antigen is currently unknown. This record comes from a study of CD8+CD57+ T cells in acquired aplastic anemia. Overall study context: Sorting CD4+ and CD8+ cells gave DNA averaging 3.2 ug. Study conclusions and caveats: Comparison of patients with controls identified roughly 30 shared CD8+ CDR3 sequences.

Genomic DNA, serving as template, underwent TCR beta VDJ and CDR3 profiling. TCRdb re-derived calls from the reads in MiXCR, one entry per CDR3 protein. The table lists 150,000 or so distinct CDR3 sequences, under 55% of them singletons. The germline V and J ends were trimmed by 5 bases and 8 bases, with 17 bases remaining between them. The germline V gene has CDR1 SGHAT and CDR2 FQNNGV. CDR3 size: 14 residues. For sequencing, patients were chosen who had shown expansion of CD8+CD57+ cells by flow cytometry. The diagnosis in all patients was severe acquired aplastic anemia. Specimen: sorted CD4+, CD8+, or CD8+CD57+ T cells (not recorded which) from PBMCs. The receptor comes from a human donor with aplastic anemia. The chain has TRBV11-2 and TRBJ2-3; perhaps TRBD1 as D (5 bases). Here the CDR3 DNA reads TGTGCCAGCAGCATAATATTGGGGCGAGGTACGCAGTATTTT. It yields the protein CASSIILGRGTQYF. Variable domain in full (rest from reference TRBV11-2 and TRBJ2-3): EAGVAQSPRYKIIEKRQSVAFWCNPISGHATLYWYQQILGQGPKLLIQFQNNGVVDDSQLPKDRFSAERLKGVDSTLKIQPAKLEDSAVYLCASSIILGRGTQYFGPGTRLTVL.